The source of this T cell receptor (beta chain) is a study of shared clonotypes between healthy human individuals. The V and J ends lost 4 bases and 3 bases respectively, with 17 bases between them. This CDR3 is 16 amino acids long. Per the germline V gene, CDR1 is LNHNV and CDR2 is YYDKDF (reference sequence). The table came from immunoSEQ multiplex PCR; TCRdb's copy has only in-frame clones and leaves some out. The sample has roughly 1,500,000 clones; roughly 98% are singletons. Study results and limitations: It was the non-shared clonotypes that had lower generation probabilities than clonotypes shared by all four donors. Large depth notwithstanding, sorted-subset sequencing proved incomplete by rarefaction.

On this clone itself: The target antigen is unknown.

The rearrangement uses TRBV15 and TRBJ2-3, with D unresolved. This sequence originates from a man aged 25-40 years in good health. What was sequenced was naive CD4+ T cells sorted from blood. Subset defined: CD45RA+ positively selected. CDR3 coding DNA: TGTGCCACCAGCATCCCCCGGGCCCCCGGGACAGATACGCAGTATTTT. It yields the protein CATSIPRAPGTDTQYF.